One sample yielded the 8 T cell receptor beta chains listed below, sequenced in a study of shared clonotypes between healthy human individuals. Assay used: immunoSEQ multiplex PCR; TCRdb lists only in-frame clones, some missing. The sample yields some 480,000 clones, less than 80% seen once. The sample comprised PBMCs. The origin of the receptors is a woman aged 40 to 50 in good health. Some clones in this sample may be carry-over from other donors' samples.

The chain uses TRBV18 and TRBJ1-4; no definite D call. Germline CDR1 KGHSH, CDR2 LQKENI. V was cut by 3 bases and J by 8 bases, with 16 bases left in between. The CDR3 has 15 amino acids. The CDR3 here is CASSPDLNVGEKLFF. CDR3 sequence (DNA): TGTGCCAGCTCACCGGACCTCAATGTGGGCGAAAAACTGTTTTTT.

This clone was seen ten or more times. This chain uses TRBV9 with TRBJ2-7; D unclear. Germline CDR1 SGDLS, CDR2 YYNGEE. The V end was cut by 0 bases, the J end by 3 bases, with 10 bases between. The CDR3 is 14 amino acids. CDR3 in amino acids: CASSVGVRNYEQYF. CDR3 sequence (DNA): TGTGCCAGCAGCGTAGGGGTCAGAAACTACGAGCAGTACTTC.

CDR3 sequence (DNA): TGTGCCAGCTCACCACGCCGACCAGACACCTACACTGAAGCTTTCTTT. As protein: CASSPRRPDTYTEAFF. The rearrangement uses TRBV18 and TRBJ1-1; D is unclear. V was cut by 1 base and J by 3 bases, with 15 bases left in between. The germline V gene encodes CDR1 KGHSH and CDR2 LQKENI. The CDR3 length is 16 residues.

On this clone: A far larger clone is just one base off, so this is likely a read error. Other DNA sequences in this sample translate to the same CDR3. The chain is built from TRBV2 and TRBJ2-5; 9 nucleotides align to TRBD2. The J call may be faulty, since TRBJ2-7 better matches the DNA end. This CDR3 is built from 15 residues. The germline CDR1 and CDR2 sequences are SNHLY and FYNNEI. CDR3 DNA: TGTGCCACACCCGGGGCCAGCGGGAGGTCCTACGAGCAGTACTTC. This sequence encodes CATPGASGRSYEQYF.

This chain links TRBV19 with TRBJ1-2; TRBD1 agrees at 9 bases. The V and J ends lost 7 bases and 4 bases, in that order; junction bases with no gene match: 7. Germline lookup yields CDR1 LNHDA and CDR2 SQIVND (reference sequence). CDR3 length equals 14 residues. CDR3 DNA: TGTGCCAGTACCGAACAGGGGGCCTTCTATGGCTACACCTTC. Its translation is CASTEQGAFYGYTF.

Here the CDR3 reads CASTGDRGNQPQHF. The CDR3 region has the DNA TGTGCCAGTACAGGGGACAGGGGGAATCAGCCCCAGCATTTT. The rearrangement joins TRBV2 to TRBJ1-5; 11 positions match TRBD1. The germline gives CDR1 SNHLY, CDR2 FYNNEI. This CDR3 contains 14 residues. Germline trimming cut 9 bases from V and 4 bases from J; bases unmatched to any gene: 5.

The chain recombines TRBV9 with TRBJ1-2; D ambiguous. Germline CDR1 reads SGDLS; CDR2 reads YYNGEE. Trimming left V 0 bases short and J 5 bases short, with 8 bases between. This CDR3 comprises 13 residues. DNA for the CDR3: TGTGCCAGCAGCGTAGCCCACCAATATGGCTACACCTTC. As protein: CASSVAHQYGYTF.

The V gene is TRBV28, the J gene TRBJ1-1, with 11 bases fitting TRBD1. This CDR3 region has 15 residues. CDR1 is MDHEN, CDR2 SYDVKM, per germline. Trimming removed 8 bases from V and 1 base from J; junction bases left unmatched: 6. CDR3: CASQGQGGWNTEAFF. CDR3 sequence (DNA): TGTGCCAGCCAGGGACAGGGGGGGTGGAACACTGAAGCTTTCTTT.